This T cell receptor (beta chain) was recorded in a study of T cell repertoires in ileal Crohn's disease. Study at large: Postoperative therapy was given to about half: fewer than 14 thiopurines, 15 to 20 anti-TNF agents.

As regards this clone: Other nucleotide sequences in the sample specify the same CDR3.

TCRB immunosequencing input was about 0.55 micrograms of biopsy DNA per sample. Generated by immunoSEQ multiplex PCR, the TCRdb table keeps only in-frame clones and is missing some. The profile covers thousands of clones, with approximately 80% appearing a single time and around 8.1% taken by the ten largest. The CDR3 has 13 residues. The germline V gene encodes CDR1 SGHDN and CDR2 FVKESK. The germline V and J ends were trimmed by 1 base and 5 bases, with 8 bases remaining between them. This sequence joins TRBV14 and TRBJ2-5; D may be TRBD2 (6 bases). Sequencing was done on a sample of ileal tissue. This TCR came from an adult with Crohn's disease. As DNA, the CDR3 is TGTGCCAGCAGCCAAGGGAGGGTTGAGACCCAGTACTTC. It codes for CASSQGRVETQYF.